This T cell receptor (beta chain) was sequenced for a study of patients and donors after allogeneic stem cell transplantation (dated by TCRdb to about 2020). A remark on this clonotype: Its cognate antigen has yet to be identified. The sample holds no much larger clone one base away, and base qualities are not on file.

CDR1 is given as SGHRS and CDR2 as YFSETQ, both from the germline V gene. Inclusive of the bounding cysteine and phenylalanine, the CDR3 is 15 residues long. The CDR3 DNA has 45 bases and is translated from base 1. Trimming costs V 2 bases and J 1 base, and their ends lie 9 bases apart. The protocol used for the library was RT-PCR. Sequencing instrument: NextSeq 550. The public reads were run again by TCRdb, first through fastp at Q25 and then through MiXCR, and only productive beta chains were kept. Each CDR3 protein gets just one entry, which takes the most common genes and DNA from the rows behind it. The sample profile shows some 230,000 distinct CDR3 sequences; 13% to 15% of them were found once. The leading ten clones occupy 11% of the sample.

The sample consisted of blood, either unsorted or a sorted T cell fraction (not recorded which). The rearranged segments are TRBV5-1 and TRBJ2-2, with the D segment identity uncertain. The sequence derives from a human donor who was either an allogeneic HSCT recipient or a stem cell or donor lymphocyte infusion donor (not recorded which). It is not recorded whose cells these are; they may come from a transplant donor. The nucleotide sequence reads TGCGCCAGCAGCTTTGCGGACGGGAACACCGGGGAGCTGTTTTTT. Its coded protein is CASSFADGNTGELFF.